The subject of this entry is one TCR beta chain. Its antigen is undetermined. Trimming stripped 4 bases from V and 0 bases from J, with 11 bases between. The CDR3 is 16 residues long. Germline CDR1 and CDR2: SGDLS and YYNGEE. Data came from immunoSEQ multiplex PCR; TCRdb stores just in-frame clones and leaves some out. This table holds 90,000 to 120,000 clones, about 90% found once. These data come from a study of T cell responses to AZD1222 COVID-19 vaccine. Whole-study findings and limits: The study identified only five to seven AZD1222 recipients as seropositive at baseline.

Here the sequenced sample was peripheral blood, taken on day 0 of AZD1222 vaccination. The chain combines TRBV9 with TRBJ1-6; D not resolved. The source of this sequence is an adult in good health. CDR3 DNA sequence: TGTGCCAGCAGCCAAGACTGGAGCTCCTATAATTCACCCCTCCACTTT. It encodes CASSQDWSSYNSPLHF.